This T cell receptor beta chain originates from a study of blood T cell repertoires in COVID-19. About the study: Italy, Spain and the United States were the sources of the convalescent and acute COVID-19 samples. Sources were T cells, B-cell-depleted T cells, or PBMCs; the material itself was cDNA or gDNA.

This CDR3 has 16 residues. The ends lost 0 bases at V and 0 bases at J; junction bases unmatched: 2. Looked up from germline, CDR1 is SGHRS and CDR2 is YFSETQ. Source study methods: Scientists estimated how many nucleated cells there were by amplifying reference gene primers. TCRdb keeps only in-frame clones here, not all; method: immunoSEQ multiplex PCR. Clone size and the V and J calls come from that table; the DNA yielded D and trimming. The sample has about 160,000 clones, approximately 92% seen once. This receptor was taken from a woman aged 45-65 years with acute or convalescent COVID-19. The chain combines TRBV5-1 with TRBJ2-3; TRBD2 aligns across 9 bases. Source material: peripheral blood. The CDR3 here is CASSLERGVSTDTQYF. Here the CDR3 DNA reads TGCGCCAGCAGCTTGGAGCGGGGGGTTAGCACAGATACGCAGTATTTT.